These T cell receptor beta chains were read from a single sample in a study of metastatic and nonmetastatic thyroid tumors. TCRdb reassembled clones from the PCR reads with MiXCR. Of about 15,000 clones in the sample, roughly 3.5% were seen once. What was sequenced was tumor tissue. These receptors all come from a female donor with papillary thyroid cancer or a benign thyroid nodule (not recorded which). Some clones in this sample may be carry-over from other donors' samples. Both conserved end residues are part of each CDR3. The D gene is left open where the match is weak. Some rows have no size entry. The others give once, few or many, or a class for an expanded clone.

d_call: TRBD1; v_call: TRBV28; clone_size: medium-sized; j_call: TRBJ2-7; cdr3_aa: CASRKDRGLGYEQYF; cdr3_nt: TGTGCCAGCAGAAAGGACAGGGGGCTTGGCTACGAGCAGTACTTC
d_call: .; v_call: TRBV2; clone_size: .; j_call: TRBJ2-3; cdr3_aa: CASSSGTDTQYF; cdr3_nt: TGTGCCAGCAGTAGCGGCACAGATACGCAGTATTTT
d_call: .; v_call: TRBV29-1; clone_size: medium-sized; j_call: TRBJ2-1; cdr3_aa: CSVANRVGRYEQFF; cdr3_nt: TGCAGCGTTGCCAACAGGGTGGGGCGGTATGAGCAGTTCTTC
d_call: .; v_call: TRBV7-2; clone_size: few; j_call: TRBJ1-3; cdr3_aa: CASSLETGGNTIYF; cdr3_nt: TGTGCCAGCAGCTTAGAGACGGGAGGAAACACCATATATTTT
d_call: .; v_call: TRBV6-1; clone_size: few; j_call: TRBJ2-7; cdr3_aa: CASSARVGGDEQYF; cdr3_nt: TGTGCCAGCAGTGCTCGGGTTGGGGGCGACGAGCAGTACTTC
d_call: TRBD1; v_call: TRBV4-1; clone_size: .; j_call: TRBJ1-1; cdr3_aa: CASSQDQAGTGNTEAFF; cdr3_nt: TGCGCCAGCAGCCAAGATCAGGCGGGGACAGGGAACACTGAAGCTTTCTTT
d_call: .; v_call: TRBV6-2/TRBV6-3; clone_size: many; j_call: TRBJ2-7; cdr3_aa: CAGSRDSFPYEQYF; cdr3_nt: TGTGCCGGCTCCCGGGACTCCTTTCCCTACGAGCAGTACTTC
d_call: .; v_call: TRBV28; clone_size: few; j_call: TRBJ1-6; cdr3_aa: CASSLRQSRNSPLHF; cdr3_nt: TGTGCCAGCAGTTTGAGACAGTCCAGGAATTCACCCCTCCACTTT
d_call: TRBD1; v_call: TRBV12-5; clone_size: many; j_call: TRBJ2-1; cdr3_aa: CASALRQGAAKEQFF; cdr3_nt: TGTGCTAGTGCTTTGAGGCAGGGGGCGGCCAAAGAGCAGTTCTTC
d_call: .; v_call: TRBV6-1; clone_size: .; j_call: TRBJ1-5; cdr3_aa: CASRNTGYSNQPQHF; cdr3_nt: TGTGCCAGCAGGAACACGGGGTATAGCAATCAGCCCCAGCATTTT
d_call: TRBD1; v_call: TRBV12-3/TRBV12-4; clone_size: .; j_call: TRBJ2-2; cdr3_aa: CASSLGGQGSFTGELFF; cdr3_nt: TGTGCCAGCAGTTTAGGCGGACAGGGTTCATTCACCGGGGAGCTGTTTTTT
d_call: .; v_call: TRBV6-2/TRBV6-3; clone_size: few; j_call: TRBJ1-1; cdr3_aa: CASSRSGGMNTEAFF; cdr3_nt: TGTGCCAGCAGTCGCTCGGGGGGGATGAACACTGAAGCTTTCTTT
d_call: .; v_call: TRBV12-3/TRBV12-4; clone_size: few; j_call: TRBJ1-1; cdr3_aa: CASSEQGNTEAFF; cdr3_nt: TGTGCCAGCAGCGAACAGGGGAACACTGAAGCTTTCTTT
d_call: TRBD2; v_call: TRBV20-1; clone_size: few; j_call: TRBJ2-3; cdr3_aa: CSRTSGRHGVTDTQYF; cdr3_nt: TGCAGTAGGACTAGCGGGAGGCATGGGGTCACAGATACGCAGTATTTT
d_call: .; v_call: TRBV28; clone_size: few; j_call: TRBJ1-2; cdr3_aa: CASSLLGLQYGYTF; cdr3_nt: TGTGCCAGCAGTTTACTCGGGCTGCAATATGGCTACACCTTC
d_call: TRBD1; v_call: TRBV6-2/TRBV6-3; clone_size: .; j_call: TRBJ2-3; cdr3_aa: CASTSPPGQGAIDTQYF; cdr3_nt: TGTGCCAGCACGTCCCCACCGGGACAGGGGGCGATAGATACGCAGTATTTT
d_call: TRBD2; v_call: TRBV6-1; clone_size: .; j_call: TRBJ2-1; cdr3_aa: CASRSTSGAYNEQFF; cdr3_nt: TGTGCCAGCAGGTCGACTAGCGGGGCCTATAATGAGCAGTTCTTC
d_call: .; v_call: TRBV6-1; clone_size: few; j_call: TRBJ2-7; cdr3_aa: CASTKDGSYEQYF; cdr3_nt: TGTGCCAGCACTAAGGACGGCTCCTACGAGCAGTACTTC
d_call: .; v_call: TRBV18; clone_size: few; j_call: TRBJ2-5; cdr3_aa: CASSRTPETQYF; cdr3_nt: TGTGCCAGCTCCCGGACACCAGAGACCCAGTACTTC
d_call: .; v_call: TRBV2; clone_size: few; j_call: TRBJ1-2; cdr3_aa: CASSASGYGYTF; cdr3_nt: TGTGCCAGCAGTGCTTCAGGGTATGGCTACACCTTC
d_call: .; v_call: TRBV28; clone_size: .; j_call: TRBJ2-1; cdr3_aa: CASSFVGHLSYNEQFF; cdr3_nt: TGTGCCAGCAGTTTTGTAGGCCACCTCTCCTACAATGAGCAGTTCTTC
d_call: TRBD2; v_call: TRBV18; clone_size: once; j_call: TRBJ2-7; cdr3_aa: CASSNRLAGTYEQYF; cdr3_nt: TGTGCCAGCTCAAACCGACTAGCGGGGACCTACGAGCAGTACTTC
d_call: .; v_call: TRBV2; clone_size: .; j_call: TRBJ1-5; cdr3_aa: CASTRQLNQPQHF; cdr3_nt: TGTGCCAGCACAAGACAGCTCAATCAGCCCCAGCATTTT
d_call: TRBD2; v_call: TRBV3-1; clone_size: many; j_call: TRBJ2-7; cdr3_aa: CASSPTSGSLAYEQYF; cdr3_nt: TGTGCCAGCAGCCCGACTAGCGGGAGTCTAGCCTACGAGCAGTACTTC
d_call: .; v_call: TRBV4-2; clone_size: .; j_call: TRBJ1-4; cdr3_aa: CASSQDGGTTREKLFF; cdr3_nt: TGTGCCAGCAGCCAAGATGGAGGAACAACTCGGGAAAAACTGTTTTTT
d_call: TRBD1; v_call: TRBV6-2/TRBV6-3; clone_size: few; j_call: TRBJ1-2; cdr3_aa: CASSQTGEDGYTF; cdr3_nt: TGTGCCAGCAGCCAGACAGGGGAAGATGGCTACACCTTC
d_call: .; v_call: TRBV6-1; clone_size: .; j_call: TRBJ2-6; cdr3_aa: CASSDNSGANVLTF; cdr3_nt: TGTGCCAGCAGTGACAACTCTGGGGCCAACGTCCTGACTTTC
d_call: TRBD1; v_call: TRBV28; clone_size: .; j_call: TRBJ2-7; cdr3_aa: CASSSPGQMSSYEQYF; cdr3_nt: TGTGCCAGCAGCTCACCGGGACAGATGAGCTCCTACGAGCAGTACTTC
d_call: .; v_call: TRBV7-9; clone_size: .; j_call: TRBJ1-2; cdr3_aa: CASSLTDGYTF; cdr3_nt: TGTGCCAGCAGCTTAACGGATGGCTACACCTTC
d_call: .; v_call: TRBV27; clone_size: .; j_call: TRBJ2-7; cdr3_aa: CASILRDGSSEQYF; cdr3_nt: TGTGCCAGCATTTTAAGGGACGGCTCCTCCGAACAGTACTTC
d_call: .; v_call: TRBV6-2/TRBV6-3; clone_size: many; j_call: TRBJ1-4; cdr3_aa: CASSYSENEKLFF; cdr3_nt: TGTGCCAGCAGTTACTCGGAGAATGAAAAACTGTTTTTT
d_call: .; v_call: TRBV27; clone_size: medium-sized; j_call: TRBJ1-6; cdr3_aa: CASSFNLGGWDSPLHF; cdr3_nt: TGTGCCAGCAGTTTTAATCTGGGAGGGTGGGATTCACCCCTCCACTTT